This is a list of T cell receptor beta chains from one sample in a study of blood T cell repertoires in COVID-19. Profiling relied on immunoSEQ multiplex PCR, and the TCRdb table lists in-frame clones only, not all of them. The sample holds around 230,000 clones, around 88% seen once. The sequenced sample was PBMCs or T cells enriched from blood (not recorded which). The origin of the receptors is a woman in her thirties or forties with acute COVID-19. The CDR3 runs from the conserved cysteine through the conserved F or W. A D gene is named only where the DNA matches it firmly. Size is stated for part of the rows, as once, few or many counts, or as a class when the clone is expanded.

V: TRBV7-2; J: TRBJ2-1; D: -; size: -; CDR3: CASSLLDRPYNEQFF; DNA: TGTGCCAGCAGCTTACTAGACCGGCCCTACAATGAGCAGTTCTTC
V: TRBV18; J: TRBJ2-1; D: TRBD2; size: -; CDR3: CASSPSSGYNEQFF; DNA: TGTGCCAGCTCACCATCTAGCGGCTACAATGAGCAGTTCTTC
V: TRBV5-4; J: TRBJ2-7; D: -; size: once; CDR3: CASSPKWSSYEQYF; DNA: TGTGCCAGCAGCCCGAAATGGAGCTCCTACGAGCAGTACTTC
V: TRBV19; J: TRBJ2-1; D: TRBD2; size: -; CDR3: CASSSGFGGLALDEQFF; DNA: TGTGCCAGTAGTAGCGGATTCGGCGGACTAGCACTCGATGAGCAGTTCTTC
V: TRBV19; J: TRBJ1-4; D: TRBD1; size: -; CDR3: CASSTRGMANEKLFF; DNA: TGTGCCAGTAGTACCAGGGGGATGGCTAATGAAAAACTGTTTTTT
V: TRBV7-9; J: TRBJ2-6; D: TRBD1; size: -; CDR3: CASSHGRGQSGANVLTF; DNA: TGTGCCAGCAGCCATGGCAGGGGGCAATCTGGGGCCAACGTCCTGACTTTC
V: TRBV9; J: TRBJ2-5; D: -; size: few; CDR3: CASSVGGTIQETQYF; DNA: TGTGCCAGCAGCGTAGGTGGTACAATCCAAGAGACCCAGTACTTC
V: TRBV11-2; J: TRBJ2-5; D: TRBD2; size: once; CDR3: CASSLGPGGQETQYF; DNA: TGTGCCAGCAGCTTAGGTCCGGGGGGCCAAGAGACCCAGTACTTC
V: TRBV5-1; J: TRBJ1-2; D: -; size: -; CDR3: CASSSSGDYGYTF; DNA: TGCGCCAGCAGCTCCTCCGGGGACTATGGCTACACCTTC
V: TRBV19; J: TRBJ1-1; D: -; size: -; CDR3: CASSVTTNTEAFF; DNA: TGTGCCAGTAGTGTAACAACGAACACTGAAGCTTTCTTT
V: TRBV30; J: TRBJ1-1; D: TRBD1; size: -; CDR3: CAWRLGTGNTEAFF; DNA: TGTGCCTGGAGACTGGGGACAGGGAACACTGAAGCTTTCTTT
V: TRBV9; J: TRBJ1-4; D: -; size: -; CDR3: CASSPGGGTNEKLFF; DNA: TGTGCCAGCAGCCCCGGCGGCGGAACTAATGAAAAACTGTTTTTT